The 9 T cell receptor beta chains presented below share a single source sample, sequenced in a study of early T cells in non-severe SARS-CoV-2 infection. Using its own MiXCR run on the 5' RACE reads, TCRdb lists one record per CDR3 protein. The table shows 50,000 or so distinct CDR3 sequences, with 7% to 9% occurring only once. Sequences were obtained from whole blood. The receptors were sampled from an adult who was a healthcare worker with PCR-confirmed SARS-CoV-2 infection or an uninfected control (not recorded which).

This clonotype was recorded many times. The chain is built from TRBV7-9 and TRBJ1-5; 8 bases agree with TRBD1. This CDR3 is 15 amino acids long. Trimming removed 2 bases from V and 5 bases from J; junction bases left unmatched: 5. Germline CDR1 SEHNR, CDR2 FQNEAQ (reference sequence). The DNA of the CDR3 is TGTGCCAGCAGCTTACAAACAGGGGGGGATCAGCCCCAGCATTTT. Translation: CASSLQTGGDQPQHF. Variable domain in full (rest from reference TRBV7-9 and TRBJ1-5): DTGVSQNPRHKITKRGQNVTFRCDPISEHNRLYWYRQTLGQGPEFLTYFQNEAQLEKSRLLSDRFSAERPKGSFSTLEIQRTEQGDSAMYLCASSLQTGGDQPQHFGDGTRLSIL.

This chain joins TRBV6-6 and TRBJ2-3, with a weak D call TRBD2 (6 bases). Germline CDR1 is MNHNY and CDR2 is SVGAGI (reference sequence). The CDR3 runs 17 residues. Trimming pared 6 bases from V and 0 bases from J, leaving 19 bases between. The DNA for the CDR3 is TGTGCCAGCAGAGAACTCCACTGGAGCGGGAGCACAGATACGCAGTATTTT. Amino acid sequence: CASRELHWSGSTDTQYF.

This clonotype was observed a few times. This chain connects TRBV19 to TRBJ2-7; D remains ambiguous. The ends were cut back, 4 bases at V and 2 bases at J, with 6 bases in the middle. This CDR3 contains 12 residues. CDR1 is LNHDA, CDR2 SQIVND, per germline (reference sequence). The CDR3 region has the DNA TGTGCCAGTAGTAACGGGCCCTACGAGCAGTACTTC. This codes for CASSNGPYEQYF.

This clonotype was counted only a few times. The genes are TRBV4-2 and TRBJ1-2; no firm D call. This CDR3 spans 17 amino acids. Germline values: CDR1 LGHNA, CDR2 YNFKEQ. V was shortened by 6 bases and J by 4 bases, with 24 bases between the two germline ends. The CDR3 loop reads CASRLENRGIVVYGYTF. The DNA of the CDR3 is TGTGCCAGCAGACTCGAAAACCGCGGGATTGTGGTCTATGGCTACACCTTC.

This clonotype was counted many times. The chain links TRBV20-1 to TRBJ2-1; tentatively, D is TRBD2 (6 bases). This CDR3 is 16 amino acids long. The V end was cut by 0 bases, the J end by 2 bases, with 14 bases between. The germline V gene has CDR1 DFQATT and CDR2 SNEGSKA (reference sequence). CDR3 in DNA: TGCAGTGCTAGAGATTACGTGGGGGGTGCCTACAATGAGCAGTTCTTC. This sequence encodes CSARDYVGGAYNEQFF.

The chain is built from TRBV9 and TRBJ2-1; D possibly corresponds to TRBD1 (6 bases). The V end was cut by 5 bases, the J end by 6 bases, with 15 bases between. This CDR3 is 14 amino acids long. CDR1 and CDR2 (germline): SGDLS, YYNGEE. CDR3 nucleotides: TGTGCCAGCAGTTTAGAGGACAGACTCAATGAGCAGTTCTTC. This gives the protein CASSLEDRLNEQFF.

This clonotype was recorded many times. V gene TRBV25-1 combines with J gene TRBJ2-5; 8 nucleotides line up with TRBD1. The J segment lost 1 base and the V segment lost 7 bases, leaving 5 bases of the junction unmatched. The CDR3 runs 14 residues. Germline V gene sequence: CDR1 MGHDK, CDR2 SYGVNS. Written as DNA, the CDR3 is TGTGCCAGCACCCACAGGGGGGTCCAAGAGACCCAGTACTTC. Translating gives CASTHRGVQETQYF.

The chain is built from TRBV3-1 and TRBJ1-2; 12 bases map to TRBD1. The CDR3 is 19 residues long. The V segment lost 1 base and the J segment 2 bases; nucleotides outside the gene matches: 11. Germline values: CDR1 LGHDT, CDR2 YNNKEL (reference sequence). The CDR3 region has the DNA TGTGCCAGCAGCCAAGGTAGTAGGCGGGACAGGGGGCTGAACTATGGCTACACCTTC. This gives the protein CASSQGSRRDRGLNYGYTF.

In this sample, this clonotype turned up a few times. The rearrangement links TRBV6-5 to TRBJ1-2; D is ambiguous. Per germline, CDR1 MNHEY and CDR2 SVGAGI. The CDR3 extends over 15 amino acids. V was pared by 1 base and J by 8 bases, with 17 bases between. In nucleotides, the CDR3 is TGTGCCAGCAGTTACTTTCGGGCCTCCTCCGACGGCTACACCTTC. Protein: CASSYFRASSDGYTF.